This entry describes one T cell receptor (beta chain). How the authors handled the data: Amplification of reference gene primers provided the estimated nucleated cell counts. Clones were read by immunoSEQ multiplex PCR, and TCRdb kept only the in-frame ones, dropping some. The DNA gave D and trimming, while V, J and clone size come from that table. This table holds 210,000 or so clones, under 90% found once. The study recruited people aged about 18 to 89 years across around 23 US areas. These data come from a study of blood T cell repertoires in COVID-19. On the study more broadly: Specimens from acute and convalescent COVID-19 originated in the United States, Italy and Spain.

The length of the CDR3 is 13 residues. Trimming took off 8 bases at V and 3 bases at J, with 10 bases between the two ends. CDR1 is WNHNN, CDR2 SYGVQD, per germline (reference sequence). This chain connects TRBV10-1 to TRBJ1-4, with a possible D match to TRBD1 (5 bases). This receptor was taken from a woman in her forties or fifties who had been exposed to COVID-19. What was sequenced was PBMCs or T cells enriched from blood (not recorded which). The CDR3 bases are TGCGCCAGCGGGGGGACGGCTAATGAAAAACTGTTTTTT. Translated, it gives CASGGTANEKLFF.